The TCR beta chain described here comes from a study of blood T cell repertoires in COVID-19. TCRdb's copy holds only in-frame clones and misses some; the assay was immunoSEQ multiplex PCR. The data show about 250,000 clones, with 70% to 90% seen just once and 9.1% held by the top ten. This clone was seen more than once but under ten times. This CDR3 is built from 15 residues. V lost 2 bases to trimming and J lost 2 bases; unmatched junction nucleotides: 7. Germline CDR1 and CDR2: SGHTS and YDEGEE. The sequence derives from a woman in her 50s with acute COVID-19. Specimen: PBMCs or T cells enriched from blood (not recorded which). The chain combines TRBV5-8 with TRBJ2-7; 7 bases map to TRBD1. CDR3 loop: CASSFLRQGTYEQYF. CDR3 nucleotide sequence: TGTGCCAGCAGCTTTTTACGACAGGGAACCTACGAGCAGTACTTC.